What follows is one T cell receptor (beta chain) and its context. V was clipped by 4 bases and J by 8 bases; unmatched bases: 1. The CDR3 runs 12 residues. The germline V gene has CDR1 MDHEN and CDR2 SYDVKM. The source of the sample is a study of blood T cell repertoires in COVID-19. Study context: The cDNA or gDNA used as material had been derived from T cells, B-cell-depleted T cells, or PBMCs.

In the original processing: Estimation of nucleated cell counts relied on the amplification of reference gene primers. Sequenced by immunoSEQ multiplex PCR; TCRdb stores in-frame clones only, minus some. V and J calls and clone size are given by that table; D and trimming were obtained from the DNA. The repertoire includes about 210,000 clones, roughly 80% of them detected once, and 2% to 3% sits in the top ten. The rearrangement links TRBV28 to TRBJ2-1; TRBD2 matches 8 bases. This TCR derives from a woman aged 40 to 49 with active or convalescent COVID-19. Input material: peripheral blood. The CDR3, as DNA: TGTGCCAGCAGTTCCGGGGGGGATGAGCAGTTCTTC. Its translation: CASSSGGDEQFF.